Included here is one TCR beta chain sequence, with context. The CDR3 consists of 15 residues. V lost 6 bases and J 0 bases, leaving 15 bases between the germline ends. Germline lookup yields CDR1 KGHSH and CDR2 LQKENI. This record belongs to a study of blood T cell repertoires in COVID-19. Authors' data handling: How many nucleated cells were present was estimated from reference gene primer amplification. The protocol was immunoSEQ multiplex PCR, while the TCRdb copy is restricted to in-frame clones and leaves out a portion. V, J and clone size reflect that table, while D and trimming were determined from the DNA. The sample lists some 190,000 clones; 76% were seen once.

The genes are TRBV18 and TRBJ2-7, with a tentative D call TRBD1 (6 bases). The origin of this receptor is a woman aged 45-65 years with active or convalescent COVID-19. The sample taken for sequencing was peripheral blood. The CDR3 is CASSPRGPSSYEQYF. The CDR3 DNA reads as TGTGCCAGCTCTCCCAGGGGCCCTAGCTCCTACGAGCAGTACTTC.